One T cell receptor beta chain is described in this entry. Its antigen is unknown. Nothing much larger sits one base from this clone, and base qualities are not available. The data were obtained in a study of response to subunit inactivated influenza vaccine (dated by TCRdb to the late 2010s). General notes on the study: Deep quantitative T cell receptor repertoire profiling was used in the study to track responses to a trivalent subunit inactivated influenza vaccine. Findings and caveats that apply to the study as a whole: The authors proposed that each seasonal influenza vaccination may bring in only a limited number of new T cells.

The library was prepared using RT-PCR. The listed sequencing device is Illumina HiSeq 2500. In TCRdb, the public reads were trimmed at Q25 with fastp and aligned with MiXCR, with productive beta chains retained. Each record represents a unique CDR3 protein, reported with the most common genes and DNA among its rows. The sample table contains approximately 570,000 distinct CDR3 sequences; only one count was recorded for about 7.6% of them. Roughly 13% of the sample is taken by the ten largest. The CDR3 contains 16 residues, cysteine and phenylalanine counted. This entry keeps only the CDR3 DNA: 48 bases, framed from base 1. The germline V gene encodes CDR1 DFQATT and CDR2 SNEGSKA (reference sequence). V lost 0 bases and J lost 0 bases, and the count of bases not matched to a germline gene is 2.

The sample in question was PBMCs from blood, obtained around 2 years after vaccination. The chain joins TRBV20-1 to TRBJ2-7, with 13 central nucleotides matching TRBD2. The clonotype originates from a man between 50 and 75 years old who received an inactivated influenza vaccine. Donor details come from another sample of the same person, matched by shared clones. The bases are TGCAGTGCTAGAGATCGACTAGCGGGAGGCTCCTACGAGCAGTACTTC. It codes for CSARDRLAGGSYEQYF.